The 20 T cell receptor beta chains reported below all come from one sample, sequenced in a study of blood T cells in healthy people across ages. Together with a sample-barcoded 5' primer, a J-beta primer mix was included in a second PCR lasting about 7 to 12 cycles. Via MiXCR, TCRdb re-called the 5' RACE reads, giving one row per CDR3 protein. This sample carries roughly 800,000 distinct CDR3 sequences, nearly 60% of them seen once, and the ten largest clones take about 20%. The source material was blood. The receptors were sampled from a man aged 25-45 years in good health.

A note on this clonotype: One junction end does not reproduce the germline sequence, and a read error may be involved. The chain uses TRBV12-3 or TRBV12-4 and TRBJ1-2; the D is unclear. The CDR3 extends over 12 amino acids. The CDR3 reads CASRPGNYGHTF. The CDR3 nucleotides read TGTGCCAGCAGGCCCGGGAACTATGGCCACACCTTC.

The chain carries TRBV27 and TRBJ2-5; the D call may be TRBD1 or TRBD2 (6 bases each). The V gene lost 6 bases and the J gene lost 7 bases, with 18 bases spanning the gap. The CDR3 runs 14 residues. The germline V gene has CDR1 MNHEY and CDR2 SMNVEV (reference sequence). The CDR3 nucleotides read TGTGCCAGCAGGCGACTAGAAGAGGGGGGGACCCAGTACTTC. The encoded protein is CASRRLEEGGTQYF.

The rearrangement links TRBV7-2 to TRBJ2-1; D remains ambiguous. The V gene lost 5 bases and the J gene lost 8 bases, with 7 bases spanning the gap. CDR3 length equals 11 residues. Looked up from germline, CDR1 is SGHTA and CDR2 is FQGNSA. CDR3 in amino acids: CASSRTYEQFF. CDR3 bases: TGTGCCAGCAGCAGGACCTATGAGCAGTTCTTC.

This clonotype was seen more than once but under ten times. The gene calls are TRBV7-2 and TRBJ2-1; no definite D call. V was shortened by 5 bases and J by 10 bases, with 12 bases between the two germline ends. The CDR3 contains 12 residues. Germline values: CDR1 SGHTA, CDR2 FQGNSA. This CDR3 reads CASSLLGYEQFF. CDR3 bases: TGTGCCAGCAGCCTGCTAGGGTACGAGCAGTTCTTC.

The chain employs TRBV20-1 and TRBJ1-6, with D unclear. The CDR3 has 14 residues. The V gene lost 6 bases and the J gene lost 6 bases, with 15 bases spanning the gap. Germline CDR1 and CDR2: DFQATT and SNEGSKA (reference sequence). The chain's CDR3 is CSAIVVSGNSPLHF. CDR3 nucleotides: TGCAGTGCCATCGTCGTATCGGGTAATTCACCCCTCCACTTT.

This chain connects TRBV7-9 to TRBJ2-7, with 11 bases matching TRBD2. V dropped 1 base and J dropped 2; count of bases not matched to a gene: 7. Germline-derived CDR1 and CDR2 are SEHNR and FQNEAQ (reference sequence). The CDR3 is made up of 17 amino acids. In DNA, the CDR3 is TGTGCCAGCAGCTTAGTGGCCGGGACTAGCGGAACCTACGAGCAGTACTTC. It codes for CASSLVAGTSGTYEQYF.

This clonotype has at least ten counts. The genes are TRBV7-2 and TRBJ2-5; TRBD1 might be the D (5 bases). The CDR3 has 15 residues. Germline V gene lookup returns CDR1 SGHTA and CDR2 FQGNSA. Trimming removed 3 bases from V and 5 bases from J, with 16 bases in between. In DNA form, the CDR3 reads TGTGCCAGCAGCTTTGGGGCGGTTGTCTTTGAGACCCAGTACTTC. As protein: CASSFGAVVFETQYF.

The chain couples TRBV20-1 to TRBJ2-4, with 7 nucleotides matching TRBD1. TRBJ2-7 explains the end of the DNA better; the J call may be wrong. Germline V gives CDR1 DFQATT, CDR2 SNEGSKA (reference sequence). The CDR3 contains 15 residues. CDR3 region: CSARARDSPFYEQYF. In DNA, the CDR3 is TGCAGTGCTAGAGCCCGGGACAGTCCTTTCTACGAGCAGTACTTC.

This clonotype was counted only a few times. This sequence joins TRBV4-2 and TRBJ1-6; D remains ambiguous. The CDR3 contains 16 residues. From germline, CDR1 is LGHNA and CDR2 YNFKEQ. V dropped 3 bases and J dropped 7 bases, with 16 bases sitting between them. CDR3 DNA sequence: TGTGCCAGCAGCCAGGAGCGAACCCAAAGGAATTCACCCCTCCACTTT. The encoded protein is CASSQERTQRNSPLHF.

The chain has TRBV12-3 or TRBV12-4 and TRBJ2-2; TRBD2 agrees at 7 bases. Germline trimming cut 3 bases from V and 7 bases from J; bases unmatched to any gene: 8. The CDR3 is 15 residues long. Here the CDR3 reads CASSFEAGEVGELFF. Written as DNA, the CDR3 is TGTGCCAGCAGTTTTGAGGCGGGAGAAGTCGGGGAGCTGTTTTTT.

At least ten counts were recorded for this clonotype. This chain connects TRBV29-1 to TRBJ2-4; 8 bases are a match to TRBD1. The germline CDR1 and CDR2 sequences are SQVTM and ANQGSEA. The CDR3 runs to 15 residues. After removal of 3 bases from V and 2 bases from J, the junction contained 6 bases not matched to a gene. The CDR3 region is CSVEGQGASKNIQYF. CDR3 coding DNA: TGCAGCGTTGAGGGGCAGGGGGCATCCAAAAACATTCAGTACTTC.

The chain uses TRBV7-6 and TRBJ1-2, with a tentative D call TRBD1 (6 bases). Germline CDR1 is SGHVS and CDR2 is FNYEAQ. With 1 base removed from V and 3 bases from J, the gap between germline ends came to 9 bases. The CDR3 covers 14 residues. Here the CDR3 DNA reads TGTGCCAGCAGCTTAGGATCAGGGGACTATGGCTACACCTTC. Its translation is CASSLGSGDYGYTF. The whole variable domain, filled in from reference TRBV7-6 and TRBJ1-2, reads GAGVSQSPRYKVTKRGQDVALRCDPISGHVSLYWYRQALGQGPEFLTYFNYEAQQDKSGLPNDRFSAERPEGSISTLTIQRTEQRDSAMYRCASSLGSGDYGYTFGSGTRLTVV.

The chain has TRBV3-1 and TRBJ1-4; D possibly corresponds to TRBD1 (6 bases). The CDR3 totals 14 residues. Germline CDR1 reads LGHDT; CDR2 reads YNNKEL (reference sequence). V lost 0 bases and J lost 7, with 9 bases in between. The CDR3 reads CASSQDRGVEKLFF. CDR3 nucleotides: TGTGCCAGCAGCCAAGACAGGGGTGTTGAAAAACTGTTTTTT.

DNA of the CDR3: TGTGCCAGCAGTTACCGGGACAGCCACCAGCCCCAGCATTTT. This translates into CASSYRDSHQPQHF. The chain recombines TRBV12-3 or TRBV12-4 with TRBJ1-5; 7 nucleotides align to TRBD1. V lost 4 bases, J lost 7 bases, and 7 bases stayed unmatched. The length of the CDR3 is 14 residues.

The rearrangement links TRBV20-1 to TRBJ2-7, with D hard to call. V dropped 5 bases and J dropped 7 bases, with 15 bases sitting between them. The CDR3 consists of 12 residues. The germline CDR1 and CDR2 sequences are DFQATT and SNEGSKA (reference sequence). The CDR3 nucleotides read TGCAGTGCTCCCGTGGACCTCGCGGAGCAGTACTTC. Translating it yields CSAPVDLAEQYF.

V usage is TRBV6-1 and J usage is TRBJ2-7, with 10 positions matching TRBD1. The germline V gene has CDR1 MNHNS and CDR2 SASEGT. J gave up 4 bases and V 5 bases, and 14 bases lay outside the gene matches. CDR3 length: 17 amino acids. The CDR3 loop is CASSTSMDRGKGYEQYF. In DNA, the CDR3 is TGTGCCAGCAGTACCTCAATGGACAGGGGGAAAGGTTACGAGCAGTACTTC.

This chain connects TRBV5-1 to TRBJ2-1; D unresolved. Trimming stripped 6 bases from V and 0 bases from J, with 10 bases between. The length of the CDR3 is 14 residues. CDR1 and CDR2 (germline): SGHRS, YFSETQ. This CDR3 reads CASTRDGSYNEQFF. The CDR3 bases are TGCGCCAGCACTCGAGATGGCTCCTACAATGAGCAGTTCTTC.

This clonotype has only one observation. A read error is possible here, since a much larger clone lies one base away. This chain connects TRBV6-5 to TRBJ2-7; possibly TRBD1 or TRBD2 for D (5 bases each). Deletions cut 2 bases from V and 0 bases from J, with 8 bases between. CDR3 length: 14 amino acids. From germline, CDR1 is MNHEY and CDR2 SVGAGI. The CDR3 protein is CASSYEGSSYEQYF. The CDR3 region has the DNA TGTGCCAGCAGTTACGAGGGGAGCTCCTACGAGCAGTACTTC.

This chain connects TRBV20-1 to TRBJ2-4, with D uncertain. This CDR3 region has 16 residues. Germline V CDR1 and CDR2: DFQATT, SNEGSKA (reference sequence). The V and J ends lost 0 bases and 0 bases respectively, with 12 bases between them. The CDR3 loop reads CSARDPARAAKNIQYF. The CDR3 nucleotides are TGCAGTGCTAGAGATCCCGCCAGAGCAGCCAAAAACATTCAGTACTTC.

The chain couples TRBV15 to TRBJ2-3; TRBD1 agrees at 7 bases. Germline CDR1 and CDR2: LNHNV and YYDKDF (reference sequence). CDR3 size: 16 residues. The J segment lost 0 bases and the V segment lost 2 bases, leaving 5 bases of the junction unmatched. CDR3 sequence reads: CATSRRGQASTDTQYF. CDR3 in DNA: TGTGCCACCAGCAGAAGAGGACAGGCTAGCACAGATACGCAGTATTTT.